A single sample gave rise to the 32 T cell receptor beta chains below, sequenced in a study of glioma-infiltrating T cells after dendritic cell vaccination. Measured with immunoSEQ multiplex PCR; TCRdb has only the in-frame clones, and not every one. The sample shows about 91,000 clones, 70% to 90% of them seen only once. The time point was: after dendritic cell vaccination, including at tumor progression/relapse. The sample consisted of blood, taken after dendritic cell vaccination. The receptors shown here come from a human donor with glioblastoma.

The chain joins TRBV2 to TRBJ2-5, with TRBD2 as a possible D gene (5 bases). V lost 4 bases and J lost 5, with 8 bases in between. The CDR3 spans 12 residues. The germline V gene has CDR1 SNHLY and CDR2 FYNNEI. The DNA of the CDR3 is TGTGCCAGCAGTGGACCGGGGGAGACCCAGTACTTC. Protein product: CASSGPGETQYF.

V and J are TRBV6-5 and TRBJ1-2; 7 bases align to TRBD1. Germline assignment: CDR1 MNHEY and CDR2 SVGAGI. CDR3 length: 11 amino acids. V lost 5 bases and J lost 12; bases outside the gene matches: 6. CDR3 loop: CASSRSGQDTF. In nucleotides, the CDR3 is TGTGCCAGCAGTCGATCCGGACAGGACACCTTC.

V and J are TRBV5-6 and TRBJ1-4; maybe TRBD1 (5 bases). V was cut by 4 bases and J by 8 bases, with 18 bases left in between. CDR1 and CDR2 (germline): SGHDT, YYEEEE. The CDR3 length is 15 residues. CDR3 loop: CASSLREGIGEKLFF. The CDR3 DNA reads TGTGCCAGCAGCCTGAGGGAGGGGATCGGGGAAAAACTGTTTTTT.

The chain uses TRBV11-2 and TRBJ1-2; D not resolved. V shed 5 bases and J shed 4 bases, with 11 bases lying between them. CDR1 and CDR2 from the germline V gene are SGHAT and FQNNGV. The CDR3 is 13 residues long. CDR3 nucleotides: TGTGCCAGCAGCCCAGCCGGCGGCTATGGCTACACCTTC. Its protein product is CASSPAGGYGYTF.

This clone was seen once. The J gene is TRBJ2-7, the V gene TRBV19; D is unresolved. Germline-derived CDR1 and CDR2 are LNHDA and SQIVND (reference sequence). The length of the CDR3 is 16 residues. Trimming removed 7 bases from V and 3 bases from J, with 22 bases in between. The CDR3 coding sequence is TGTGCCAGTACCTTAGGGCGTTCCTACCTTGACTACGAGCAGTACGTC. The encoded protein is CASTLGRSYLDYEQYV.

The rearrangement links TRBV7-2 to TRBJ1-2; TRBD1 aligns across 12 bases. The junction had 11 bases not matched to a gene; V was cut back by 8 bases and J by 7 bases. This CDR3 is built from 15 residues. Germline CDR1 SGHTA, CDR2 FQGNSA. In DNA, the CDR3 is TGTGCCAGCGCCAATGCCGGGACAGGGGGCGCTGGCTACACCTTC. Its translation: CASANAGTGGAGYTF.

This clone was counted a single time. The chain recombines TRBV10-1 with TRBJ1-5; D may be TRBD1 (6 bases). This CDR3 region has 12 residues. Germline V CDR1 and CDR2: WNHNN, SYGVQD (reference sequence). V lost 10 bases, J lost 3 bases, and 10 bases lay in between. The CDR3 DNA reads TGCGCCACCGGGACAAACAATCAGCCCCAGCATTTT. It specifies CATGTNNQPQHF.

The chain is built from TRBV29-1 and TRBJ2-1; the match to TRBD2 covers 8 bases. The CDR3 has 12 amino acids. Germline CDR1 SQVTM, CDR2 ANQGSEA. The trim removed 8 bases at V and 7 bases at J, leaving 7 bases unmatched. This CDR3 is CSTSRGGNEQFF. CDR3 DNA: TGCAGCACCTCACGGGGGGGAAATGAGCAGTTCTTC.

The chain couples TRBV7-9 to TRBJ1-2, with D possibly matching TRBD1 (5 bases). The germline V gene has CDR1 SEHNR and CDR2 FQNEAQ (reference sequence). Trimming removed 4 bases at V and 4 bases at J, with 16 bases between. The CDR3 has 15 amino acids. The CDR3 is CASSSTGALGYGYTF. The CDR3 coding sequence is TGTGCCAGCAGCTCAACAGGAGCGCTCGGCTATGGCTACACCTTC. Full variable domain (rest looked up from reference TRBV7-9 and TRBJ1-2): DTGVSQNPRHKITKRGQNVTFRCDPISEHNRLYWYRQTLGQGPEFLTYFQNEAQLEKSRLLSDRFSAERPKGSFSTLEIQRTEQGDSAMYLCASSSTGALGYGYTFGSGTRLTVV.

This sequence joins TRBV9 and TRBJ1-3; 7 bases are shared with TRBD1. This CDR3 has 15 amino acids. Germline loops: CDR1 SGDLS, CDR2 YYNGEE. The junction had 4 bases not matched to a gene; V was cut back by 2 bases and J by 2 bases. This chain's CDR3 is CASSVTQGAGNTIYF. The CDR3 DNA reads as TGTGCCAGCAGCGTTACGCAGGGGGCTGGAAACACCATATATTTT.

The chain uses TRBV2 and TRBJ2-2, with TRBD2 as a possible D gene (6 bases). The germline V gene encodes CDR1 SNHLY and CDR2 FYNNEI. The CDR3 is made up of 17 amino acids. The germline V and J ends were trimmed by 0 bases and 0 bases, with 11 bases remaining between them. DNA of the CDR3: TGTGCCAGCAGTGAAGCGCCCAGGGACTCGAACACCGGGGAGCTGTTTTTT. It is translated as CASSEAPRDSNTGELFF.

This clone occurred a few times. The chain uses TRBV4-1 and TRBJ2-3, with D hard to call. With 0 bases removed from V and 11 bases from J, the gap between germline ends came to 12 bases. In germline, CDR1 is MGHRA, CDR2 YSYEKL. CDR3 size: 13 residues. The CDR3 loop is CASSQEGSRGQYF. In nucleotides, the CDR3 is TGCGCCAGCAGCCAAGAGGGCTCGCGTGGGCAGTATTTT.

The chain employs TRBV25-1 and TRBJ2-7, with D possibly TRBD1 on 6 matching bases. Trimming took 4 bases from V and 0 from J, leaving 16 bases between them. This CDR3 is built from 16 residues. Germline V gives CDR1 MGHDK, CDR2 SYGVNS. The CDR3 protein is CASSGSDRISSYEQYF. CDR3 DNA: TGTGCCAGCAGTGGCTCCGACAGGATAAGCTCCTACGAGCAGTACTTC.

The chain carries TRBV5-1 and TRBJ1-1; D gene uncertain. Trimming shortened V by 4 bases and J by 6 bases, and 13 bases separated the two germline ends. CDR3 length: 13 residues. The germline gives CDR1 SGHRS, CDR2 YFSETQ. The CDR3 nucleotides are TGCGCCAGCAGCCTGCAGGCGGGGTCTGAAGCTTTCTTT. This sequence encodes CASSLQAGSEAFF.

V and J are TRBV6-5 and TRBJ2-1, with TRBD2 matching over 8 bases. CDR1 and CDR2 from the germline V gene are MNHEY and SVGAGI. The V and J ends lost 3 bases and 4 bases, in that order; junction bases with no gene match: 5. The CDR3 extends over 15 amino acids. This CDR3 is CASSYGASGYNEQFF. In DNA form, the CDR3 reads TGTGCCAGCAGTTATGGTGCTAGCGGGTACAATGAGCAGTTCTTC.

The V and J genes are TRBV5-1 and TRBJ1-2; TRBD1 agrees at 9 bases. In germline, CDR1 is SGHRS, CDR2 YFSETQ. V gave up 4 bases and J gave up 5 bases; unmatched junction bases: 6. This CDR3 has 14 amino acids. CDR3 region: CASSRTGTGYGYTF. CDR3 DNA: TGCGCCAGCAGCCGAACCGGGACAGGGTATGGCTACACCTTC.

A single count supports this clone. The chain carries TRBV11-2 and TRBJ1-1; 8 bases align to TRBD1. V dropped 6 bases and J dropped 4; count of bases not matched to a gene: 4. CDR1 is SGHAT, CDR2 FQNNGV, per germline. This CDR3 spans 13 amino acids. The CDR3 spells CASRKQGVTEAFF. CDR3 in DNA: TGTGCCAGCAGGAAACAGGGGGTCACTGAAGCTTTCTTT.

This chain links TRBV6-4 with TRBJ1-2, with D possibly matching TRBD1 (5 bases). The CDR3 length is 14 residues. Trimming removed 7 bases from V and 3 bases from J, with 15 bases in between. Germline assignment: CDR1 MRHNA and CDR2 SNTAGT. CDR3 DNA sequence: TGTGCCAGCAAGGGACCTCCGGGGGACTATGGCTACACCTTC. As protein: CASKGPPGDYGYTF.

J is TRBJ2-4 and V is TRBV2, with 9 positions matching TRBD1. The germline V gene encodes CDR1 SNHLY and CDR2 FYNNEI. Losses at the gene ends were 6 bases for V and 9 bases for J; bases not matched to a gene: 6. The CDR3 spans 13 residues. The CDR3 coding sequence is TGTGCCAGCAGGGACAGGGGCTCGGGCATTCAGTACTTC. Its protein product is CASRDRGSGIQYF.

The gene calls are TRBV6-5 and TRBJ1-2, with D maybe TRBD1 (5 bases). V was pared by 5 bases and J by 2 bases, with 15 bases between. The CDR3 extends over 15 amino acids. The germline V gene has CDR1 MNHEY and CDR2 SVGAGI. CDR3 region: CASSTLARANYGYTF. The CDR3 region has the DNA TGTGCCAGCAGTACCTTAGCCAGGGCAAACTATGGCTACACCTTC.

The V and J genes are TRBV6-1 and TRBJ1-2; 11 positions agree with TRBD1. Germline V gene data show CDR1 as MNHNS and CDR2 as SASEGT. The CDR3 spans 16 residues. With V trimmed by 3 bases and J by 1 base, 4 bases remained unmatched. The CDR3 DNA reads TGTGCCAGCAGTGAGGGACAGGGGGAAATTAACTATGGCTACACCTTC. Its translation is CASSEGQGEINYGYTF.

The J gene is TRBJ2-5, the V gene TRBV6-6; 8 nucleotides line up with TRBD2. CDR3 length: 16 residues. CDR1 MNHNY and CDR2 SVGAGI come from the germline V gene (reference sequence). V gave up 1 base and J gave up 1 base; unmatched junction bases: 5. CDR3 loop: CASSYYNREGQETQYF. CDR3 sequence (DNA): TGTGCCAGCAGTTACTATAACCGGGAGGGCCAAGAGACCCAGTACTTC.

This clone occurred a few times. This chain joins TRBV9 and TRBJ1-2; 8 bases line up with TRBD1. The V gene end was trimmed by 4 bases and the J gene end by 4 bases; junction bases not matched to a gene: 3. Germline CDR1 reads SGDLS; CDR2 reads YYNGEE. The CDR3 loop spans 13 amino acids. CDR3 nucleotide sequence: TGTGCCAGCAGCTCTGGACAGGGCTATGGCTACACCTTC. It specifies CASSSGQGYGYTF.

This clone was observed a few times. The genes are TRBV7-9 and TRBJ2-7, with 11 bases identical to TRBD2. V shed 5 bases, J shed 2 bases, and the junction held 5 bases outside the gene matches. The CDR3 totals 15 residues. Germline V gives CDR1 SEHNR, CDR2 FQNEAQ (reference sequence). The CDR3 bases are TGTGCCAGCAGCCGTGTTAGCGGGAGGGCCTACGAGCAGTACGTC. The encoded protein is CASSRVSGRAYEQYV.

A few counts support this clone. The chain recombines TRBV15 with TRBJ1-3; D gene ambiguous. CDR3 length: 16 residues. V lost 4 bases and J 0 bases, leaving 13 bases between the germline ends. Germline V CDR1 and CDR2: LNHNV, YYDKDF (reference sequence). The CDR3 region has the DNA TGTGCCACCAGCACAGCGCTAGCAAGCTCTGGAAACACCATATATTTT. Protein sequence: CATSTALASSGNTIYF. Using reference TRBV15 and TRBJ1-3 for the parts outside the CDR3, the full variable domain is DAMVIQNPRYQVTQFGKPVTLSCSQTLNHNVMYWYQQKSSQAPKLLFHYYDKDFNNEADTPDNFQSRRPNTSFCFLDIRSPGLGDTAMYLCATSTALASSGNTIYFGEGSWLTVV.

CDR3 in DNA: TGTGCCAGCAGCTTGCCGGGAATCACCTACAATGAGCAGTTCTTC. This gives the protein CASSLPGITYNEQFF. This rearrangement joins TRBV7-9 to TRBJ2-1; D might be TRBD2 (5 bases). The length of the CDR3 is 15 residues. V lost 3 bases and J 2 bases, leaving 11 bases between the germline ends. Germline V CDR1 and CDR2: SEHNR, FQNEAQ (reference sequence).

Concerning this clone itself: This specimen includes other DNA sequences encoding the same CDR3. This chain uses TRBV5-1 with TRBJ2-3; a weak D match, TRBD2 (5 bases). The V gene lost 2 bases and the J gene lost 3 bases, with 10 bases spanning the gap. This CDR3 has 14 residues. Per germline, CDR1 SGHRS and CDR2 YFSETQ. The CDR3 sequence is CASSLGGRTDTQYF. The CDR3 DNA follows: TGCGCCAGCAGCTTAGGAGGCAGGACAGATACGCAGTATTTT.

This clone turned up a few times. V is TRBV4-1 and J is TRBJ1-5; 8 nucleotides align to TRBD1. Germline V gives CDR1 MGHRA, CDR2 YSYEKL. After removal of 0 bases from V and 4 bases from J, the junction contained 2 bases not matched to a gene. The CDR3 covers 15 residues. The CDR3 nucleotides read TGCGCCAGCAGCCAAGACGGGGACAGGAATCAGCCCCAGCATTTT. It codes for CASSQDGDRNQPQHF.

The chain combines TRBV2 with TRBJ2-7; D possibly corresponds to TRBD2 (5 bases). Germline V lookup: CDR1 SNHLY, CDR2 FYNNEI. V was shortened by 5 bases and J by 3 bases, with 8 bases between the two germline ends. The CDR3 totals 12 residues. CDR3: CASSMRDYEQYF. CDR3 coding DNA: TGTGCCAGCAGTATGAGGGACTACGAGCAGTACTTC.

V usage is TRBV2 and J usage is TRBJ2-2; D perhaps matches TRBD1 (5 bases). This CDR3 has 13 residues. Trimming removed 8 bases at V and 7 bases at J, with 14 bases between. Per germline, CDR1 SNHLY and CDR2 FYNNEI. CDR3 amino acids: CASGQKDVGELFF. The CDR3 DNA reads TGTGCCAGCGGACAAAAAGACGTCGGGGAGCTGTTTTTT. The whole variable domain, filled in from reference TRBV2 and TRBJ2-2, reads EPEVTQTPSHQVTQMGQEVILRCVPISNHLYFYWYRQILGQKVEFLVSFYNNEISEKSEIFDDQFSVERPDGSNFTLKIRSTKLEDSAMYFCASGQKDVGELFFGEGSRLTVL.

The chain combines TRBV19 with TRBJ2-5; possible D gene TRBD1, 5 bases. CDR1 is LNHDA, CDR2 SQIVND, per germline (reference sequence). This CDR3 region has 14 residues. V lost 1 base and J lost 2, with 8 bases in between. The CDR3 region is CASSIGDSQETQYF. The CDR3 DNA follows: TGTGCCAGTAGTATAGGAGACAGTCAAGAGACCCAGTACTTC. The entire variable domain, with the rest obtained from reference TRBV19 and TRBJ2-5, is as follows: DGGITQSPKYLFRKEGQNVTLSCEQNLNHDAMYWYRQDPGQGLRLIYYSQIVNDFQKGDIAEGYSVSREKKESFPLTVTSAQKNPTAFYLCASSIGDSQETQYFGPGTRLLVL.

This chain connects TRBV5-6 to TRBJ2-6; TRBD1 is a possible D gene (6 bases). The germline V gene has CDR1 SGHDT and CDR2 YYEEEE. Deletions cut 0 bases from V and 0 bases from J, with 10 bases between. This CDR3 has 17 amino acids. The CDR3 bases are TGTGCCAGCAGCTTGGGACAGGTGAACTCTGGGGCCAACGTCCTGACTTTC. This codes for CASSLGQVNSGANVLTF.